Listed here are 21 T cell receptor beta chains from one sample, sequenced in a study of vaccination and CD4 T cells after COVID-19. Oncomine TCR Beta short-read sequencing was applied to DNA from cultured CD4+ T cells. MiXCR, applied by TCRdb to the PCR reads, yields one record per CDR3 protein. The table has over 10,000 distinct CDR3 sequences, roughly 80% seen once. No antigens are known for them. Documented treatment: approximately 9-day PBMC culture with coronavirus spike peptide pools or control peptides (ViraFEST assay). The sequenced material came from CD4+ T cells from blood, cultured in vitro. The receptors were sampled from a human donor who had recovered from COVID-19.

V and J are TRBV7-9 and TRBJ1-4, with D unclear. CDR1 and CDR2 from the germline V gene are SEHNR and FQNEAQ (reference sequence). The CDR3 is 11 residues long. The V gene lost 1 base and the J gene lost 13 bases, with 7 bases spanning the gap. The CDR3 region is CASSLGTRLFF. DNA for the CDR3: TGTGCCAGCAGCTTAGGGACTAGACTGTTTTTT.

Judged by abundance, this clonotype is medium-sized. The chain is built from TRBV5-1 and TRBJ1-5; 7 positions match TRBD1. Germline trimming cut 4 bases from V and 0 bases from J; bases unmatched to any gene: 7. The CDR3 runs to 16 residues. Germline V gives CDR1 SGHRS, CDR2 YFSETQ. The CDR3 spells CASSPGQAYSNQPQHF. The CDR3 DNA sequence: TGCGCCAGCAGCCCTGGACAGGCTTATAGCAATCAGCCCCAGCATTTT. The entire variable domain, with the rest obtained from reference TRBV5-1 and TRBJ1-5, is as follows: KAGVTQTPRYLIKTRGQQVTLSCSPISGHRSVSWYQQTPGQGLQFLFEYFSETQRNKGNFPGRFSGRQFSNSRSEMNVSTLELGDSALYLCASSPGQAYSNQPQHFGDGTRLSIL.

The gene calls are TRBV19 and TRBJ1-2; TRBD1 matches 9 bases. The germline gives CDR1 LNHDA, CDR2 SQIVND (reference sequence). J was trimmed by 8 bases and V by 6 bases; bases with no gene match: 19. The CDR3 is made up of 17 amino acids. The CDR3 sequence is CASSTDRGLNLAFGYTF. Here the CDR3 DNA reads TGTGCCAGTAGCACGGACAGGGGATTGAATCTGGCCTTCGGCTACACCTTC.

This rearrangement joins TRBV7-2 to TRBJ1-2; possible D gene TRBD1, 6 bases. Germline CDR1 reads SGHTA; CDR2 reads FQGNSA. The CDR3 runs to 13 residues. The germline V and J ends were trimmed by 3 bases and 8 bases, with 13 bases remaining between them. CDR3 sequence (DNA): TGTGCCAGCAGCTTCACAGGGACTCAAGGCTACACCTTC. As protein: CASSFTGTQGYTF.

The chain combines TRBV3-1 with TRBJ1-2; D is perhaps TRBD1 (5 bases). CDR3 size: 13 residues. Germline CDR1 and CDR2: LGHDT and YNNKEL (reference sequence). V was cut by 4 bases and J by 5 bases, with 11 bases left in between. CDR3 sequence reads: CASSLGTEYGYTF. In DNA, the CDR3 is TGTGCCAGCAGCCTCGGGACGGAGTATGGCTACACCTTC.

This clonotype was counted a few times. The chain links TRBV24-1 to TRBJ1-2; unclear D gene. CDR1 is KGHDR and CDR2 is SFDVKD in the germline V gene. Deletions cut 5 bases from V and 3 bases from J, with 3 bases between. The CDR3 extends over 11 amino acids. The CDR3 DNA reads as TGTGCCACCAGTGCTGACTATGGCTACACCTTC. It yields the protein CATSADYGYTF.

This clonotype was seen more than once but under ten times. The rearrangement uses TRBV20-1 and TRBJ2-1; TRBD2 agrees at 9 bases. The junction had 22 bases not matched to a gene; V was cut back by 4 bases and J by 0 bases. In germline, CDR1 is DFQATT, CDR2 SNEGSKA (reference sequence). The CDR3 spans 21 residues. The CDR3 DNA reads TGCAGTGCTAATCCTCCCGGGGGGGCGGGAGGGCTTTCAACCTCCTACAATGAGCAGTTCTTC. Protein product: CSANPPGGAGGLSTSYNEQFF.

The count of this clonotype is one. The rearrangement uses TRBV7-2 and TRBJ2-3; weak D call: TRBD2 (5 bases). This CDR3 spans 15 amino acids. Germline assignment: CDR1 SGHTA and CDR2 FQGNSA. The ends were cut back, 3 bases at V and 6 bases at J, with 16 bases in the middle. The chain's CDR3 is CASSLMSGWMDTQYF. In nucleotides, the CDR3 is TGTGCCAGCAGCTTGATGAGCGGATGGATGGATACGCAGTATTTT.

The chain is built from TRBV11-3 and TRBJ2-2; D call uncertain. Germline V gene sequence: CDR1 SGHNT, CDR2 YENEEA. Trimming pared 0 bases from V and 3 bases from J, leaving 11 bases between. CDR3 size: 16 residues. The CDR3 DNA sequence: TGTGCCAGCAGCTTAGATTTGGGTTTCGACACCGGGGAGCTGTTTTTT. This codes for CASSLDLGFDTGELFF.

The chain employs TRBV30 and TRBJ1-6, with no clear D. The CDR3 loop spans 14 amino acids. V shed 0 bases and J shed 5 bases, with 8 bases lying between them. Germline CDR1 is GTSNPN and CDR2 is SVGIG (reference sequence). Here the CDR3 reads CAWSVANNNSPLHF. CDR3 DNA sequence: TGTGCCTGGAGTGTAGCCAACAATAATTCACCCCTCCACTTT. The complete variable domain, with remaining parts taken from reference TRBV30 and TRBJ1-6, reads SQTIHQWPATLVQPVGSPLSLECTVEGTSNPNLYWYRQAAGRGLQLLFYSVGIGQISSEVPQNLSASRPQDRQFILSSKKLLLSDSGFYLCAWSVANNNSPLHFGNGTRLTVT.

The count of this clonotype is one. V and J are TRBV6-5 and TRBJ1-1; 7 bases agree with TRBD1. The CDR3 loop spans 16 amino acids. V was pared by 2 bases and J by 1 base, with 7 bases of the junction left unmatched. In germline, CDR1 is MNHEY, CDR2 SVGAGI. CDR3 residues: CASSYTTTGQNTEAFF. For the CDR3, the DNA is TGTGCCAGCAGTTACACTACGACAGGGCAGAACACTGAAGCTTTCTTT.

V gene TRBV5-1 combines with J gene TRBJ1-2; TRBD1 agrees at 9 bases. The CDR3 is 16 amino acids. Germline lookup yields CDR1 SGHRS and CDR2 YFSETQ. V was clipped by 4 bases and J by 7 bases; unmatched bases: 14. The CDR3 region is CASSTHPRDRAIGYTF. The DNA for the CDR3 is TGCGCCAGCAGCACGCACCCCCGGGACAGGGCTATTGGCTACACCTTC.

The rearrangement joins TRBV28 to TRBJ2-5, with D uncertain. Germline CDR1 MDHEN, CDR2 SYDVKM. V lost 6 bases and J lost 2, with 16 bases in between. This CDR3 spans 15 amino acids. The CDR3 loop reads CASSSARALQETQYF. The CDR3 DNA reads TGTGCCAGCAGCTCCGCTAGGGCCCTACAAGAGACCCAGTACTTC.

The chain combines TRBV15 with TRBJ2-1; D might be TRBD1 (5 bases). V was shortened by 0 bases and J by 3 bases, with 12 bases between the two germline ends. This CDR3 contains 16 residues. Germline V lookup: CDR1 LNHNV, CDR2 YYDKDF (reference sequence). The CDR3 bases are TGTGCCACCAGCAGAGATTGGTGGCAGGGCTACAATGAGCAGTTCTTC. Its protein is CATSRDWWQGYNEQFF.

This clonotype is large by share. The CDR3 bases are TGTGCCAGCAGCCCTTCGTACGGGACAGGGGATGAAAAACTGTTTTTT. Encoded protein: CASSPSYGTGDEKLFF. J is TRBJ1-4 and V is TRBV7-9; the match to TRBD1 covers 10 bases. The CDR3 is 16 amino acids. V dropped 5 bases and J dropped 6; count of bases not matched to a gene: 9. Germline V gives CDR1 SEHNR, CDR2 FQNEAQ (reference sequence). Drawing the rest from reference TRBV7-9 and TRBJ1-4, the complete variable domain is DTGVSQNPRHKITKRGQNVTFRCDPISEHNRLYWYRQTLGQGPEFLTYFQNEAQLEKSRLLSDRFSAERPKGSFSTLEIQRTEQGDSAMYLCASSPSYGTGDEKLFFGSGTQLSVL.

The chain carries TRBV6-5 and TRBJ2-2, with D unresolved. V lost 2 bases to trimming and J lost 4 bases, with 2 bases between them. Germline values: CDR1 MNHEY, CDR2 SVGAGI. The CDR3 covers 12 residues. CDR3 sequence reads: CASSYLTGELFF. CDR3 bases: TGTGCCAGCAGTTACCTCACCGGGGAGCTGTTTTTT.

The chain joins TRBV5-4 to TRBJ1-3; 7 bases agree with TRBD1. V lost 1 base, J lost 0 bases, and 7 bases stayed unmatched. CDR3 length: 17 amino acids. CDR1 is SGHNT, CDR2 YYREEE, per germline (reference sequence). CDR3 nucleotides: TGTGCCAGCAGCTTGTTCCGACAGGGACCCTCTGGAAACACCATATATTTT. Residues: CASSLFRQGPSGNTIYF.

The rearrangement uses TRBV6-2 or TRBV6-3 and TRBJ1-1; 9 bases line up with TRBD1. Germline values: CDR1 MNHEY, CDR2 SVGEGT. V was pared by 6 bases and J by 4 bases, with 6 bases of the junction left unmatched. The length of the CDR3 is 14 residues. CDR3 sequence: CASRDRGGITEAFF. The CDR3 DNA sequence: TGTGCCAGCAGGGACAGGGGAGGGATCACTGAAGCTTTCTTT.

The gene calls are TRBV28 and TRBJ1-2; 7 bases are shared with TRBD1. The CDR3 is made up of 13 amino acids. Unmatched junction bases numbered 4, after V lost 2 bases and J lost 7 bases. The germline gives CDR1 MDHEN, CDR2 SYDVKM. The chain's CDR3 is CASSLRGRSGYTF. The DNA of the CDR3 is TGTGCCAGCAGTTTAAGGGGGCGTTCTGGCTACACCTTC.

This rearrangement joins TRBV2 to TRBJ1-1; D not certain. V lost 5 bases to trimming and J lost 0 bases, with 10 bases between them. CDR1 SNHLY and CDR2 FYNNEI come from the germline V gene. This CDR3 is built from 14 residues. Here the CDR3 reads CASSKEGVNTEAFF. The CDR3 DNA follows: TGTGCCAGCAGTAAGGAGGGAGTGAACACTGAAGCTTTCTTT.

The chain couples TRBV2 to TRBJ1-3; the match to TRBD1 covers 7 bases. Germline V gene sequence: CDR1 SNHLY, CDR2 FYNNEI. The CDR3 has 15 amino acids. The V gene end was trimmed by 0 bases and the J gene end by 7 bases; junction bases not matched to a gene: 6. CDR3 nucleotide sequence: TGTGCCAGCAGTGAAGCCTCGGGACAGCCTAACACCATATATTTT. Translation gives CASSEASGQPNTIYF.